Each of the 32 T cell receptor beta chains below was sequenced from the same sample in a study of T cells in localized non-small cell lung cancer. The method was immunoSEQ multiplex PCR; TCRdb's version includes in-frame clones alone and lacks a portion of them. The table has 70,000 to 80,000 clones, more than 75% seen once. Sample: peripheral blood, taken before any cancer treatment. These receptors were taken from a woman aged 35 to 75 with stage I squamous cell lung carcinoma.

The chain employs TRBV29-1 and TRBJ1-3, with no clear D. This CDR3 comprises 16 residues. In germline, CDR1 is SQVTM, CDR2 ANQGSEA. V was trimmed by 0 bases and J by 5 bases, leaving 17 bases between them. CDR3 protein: CSVEDLTDQSRNTIYF. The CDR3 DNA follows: TGCAGCGTTGAAGATCTAACCGACCAGTCGAGAAACACCATATATTTT.

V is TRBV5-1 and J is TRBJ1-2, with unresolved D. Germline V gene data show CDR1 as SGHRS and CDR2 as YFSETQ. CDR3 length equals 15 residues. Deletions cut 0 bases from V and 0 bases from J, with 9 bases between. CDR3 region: CASSLGRIANYGYTF. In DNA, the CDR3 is TGCGCCAGCAGCTTGGGGAGGATTGCTAACTATGGCTACACCTTC.

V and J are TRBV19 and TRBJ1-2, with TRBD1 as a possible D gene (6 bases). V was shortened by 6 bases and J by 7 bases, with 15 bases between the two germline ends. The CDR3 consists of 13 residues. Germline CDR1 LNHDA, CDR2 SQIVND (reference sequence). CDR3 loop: CASSTDRSGGYTF. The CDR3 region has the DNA TGTGCCAGTAGCACCGACAGGAGCGGTGGCTACACCTTC.

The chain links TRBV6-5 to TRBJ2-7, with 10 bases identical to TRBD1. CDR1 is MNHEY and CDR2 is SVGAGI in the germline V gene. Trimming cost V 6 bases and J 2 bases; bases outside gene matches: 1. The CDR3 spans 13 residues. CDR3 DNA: TGTGCCAGCAGGGGACAGGGGACCTACGAGCAGTACTTC. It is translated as CASRGQGTYEQYF.

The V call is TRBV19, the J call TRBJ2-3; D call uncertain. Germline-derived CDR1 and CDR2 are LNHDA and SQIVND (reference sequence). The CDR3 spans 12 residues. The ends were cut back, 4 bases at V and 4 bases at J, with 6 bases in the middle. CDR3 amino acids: CASSRLPDTQYF. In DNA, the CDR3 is TGTGCCAGTAGTAGGCTCCCAGATACGCAGTATTTT. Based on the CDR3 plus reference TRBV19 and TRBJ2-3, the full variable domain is DGGITQSPKYLFRKEGQNVTLSCEQNLNHDAMYWYRQDPGQGLRLIYYSQIVNDFQKGDIAEGYSVSREKKESFPLTVTSAQKNPTAFYLCASSRLPDTQYFGPGTRLTVL.

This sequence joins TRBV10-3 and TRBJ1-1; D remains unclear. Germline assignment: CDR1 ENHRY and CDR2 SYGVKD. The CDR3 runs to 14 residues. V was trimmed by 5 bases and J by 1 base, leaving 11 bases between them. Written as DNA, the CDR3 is TGTGCCATCAGTACTAGGGAGCCGAACACTGAAGCTTTCTTT. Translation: CAISTREPNTEAFF.

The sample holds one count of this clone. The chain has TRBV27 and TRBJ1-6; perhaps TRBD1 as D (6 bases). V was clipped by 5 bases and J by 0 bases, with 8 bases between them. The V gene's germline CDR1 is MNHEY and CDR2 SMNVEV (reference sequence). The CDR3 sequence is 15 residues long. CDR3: CASSLQGSYNSPLHF. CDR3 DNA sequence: TGTGCCAGCAGTCTACAGGGCTCCTATAATTCACCCCTCCACTTT.

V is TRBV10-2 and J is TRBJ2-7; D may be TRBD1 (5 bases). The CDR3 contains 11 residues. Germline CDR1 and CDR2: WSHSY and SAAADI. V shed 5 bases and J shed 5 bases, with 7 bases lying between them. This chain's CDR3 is CASSKGNEQYF. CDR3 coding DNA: TGCGCCAGCAGTAAGGGGAACGAGCAGTACTTC.

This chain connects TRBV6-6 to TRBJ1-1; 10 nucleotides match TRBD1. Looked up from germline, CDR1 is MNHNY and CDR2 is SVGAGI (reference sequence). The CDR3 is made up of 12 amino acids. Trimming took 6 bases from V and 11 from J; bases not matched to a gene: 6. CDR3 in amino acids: CASRLGTGEAFF. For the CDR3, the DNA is TGTGCCAGCAGATTAGGGACAGGGGAGGCTTTCTTT.

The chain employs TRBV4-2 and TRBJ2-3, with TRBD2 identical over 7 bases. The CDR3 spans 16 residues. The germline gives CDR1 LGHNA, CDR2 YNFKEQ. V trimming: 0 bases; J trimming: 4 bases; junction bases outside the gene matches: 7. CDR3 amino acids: CASSQDSQRGADTQYF. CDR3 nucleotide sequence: TGTGCCAGCAGCCAAGACTCGCAGCGGGGAGCAGATACGCAGTATTTT.

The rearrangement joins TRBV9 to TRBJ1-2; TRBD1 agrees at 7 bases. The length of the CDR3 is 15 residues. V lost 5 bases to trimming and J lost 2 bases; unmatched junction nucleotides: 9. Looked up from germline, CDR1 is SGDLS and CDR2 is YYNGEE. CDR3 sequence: CASSPTGAGNYGYTF. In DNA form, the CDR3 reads TGTGCCAGCAGTCCCACAGGGGCGGGAAACTATGGCTACACCTTC.

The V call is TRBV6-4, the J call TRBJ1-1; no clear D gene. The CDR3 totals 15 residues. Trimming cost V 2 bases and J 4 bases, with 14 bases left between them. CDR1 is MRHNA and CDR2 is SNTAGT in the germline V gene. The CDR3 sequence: CASSDGNMGRTEAFF. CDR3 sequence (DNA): TGTGCCAGCAGTGACGGCAATATGGGTCGCACTGAAGCTTTCTTT.

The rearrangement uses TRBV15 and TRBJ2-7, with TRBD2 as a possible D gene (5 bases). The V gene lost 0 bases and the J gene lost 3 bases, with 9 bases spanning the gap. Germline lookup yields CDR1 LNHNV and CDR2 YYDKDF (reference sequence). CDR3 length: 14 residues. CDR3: CATSRDRGSYEQYF. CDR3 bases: TGTGCCACCAGCAGAGATCGGGGAAGCTACGAGCAGTACTTC. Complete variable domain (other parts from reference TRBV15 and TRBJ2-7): DAMVIQNPRYQVTQFGKPVTLSCSQTLNHNVMYWYQQKSSQAPKLLFHYYDKDFNNEADTPDNFQSRRPNTSFCFLDIRSPGLGDTAMYLCATSRDRGSYEQYFGPGTRLTVT.

CDR3 protein: CASSLQPTGDGETQYF. CDR3 in DNA: TGCGCCAGCAGCTTACAACCGACAGGGGACGGTGAGACCCAGTACTTC. The chain links TRBV5-1 to TRBJ2-5, with TRBD1 identical over 8 bases. J was trimmed by 5 bases and V by 2 bases; bases with no gene match: 11. Germline V gives CDR1 SGHRS, CDR2 YFSETQ. This CDR3 region has 16 residues.

CDR3 amino acids: CASSQDGQVWSGYTF. The CDR3 DNA sequence: TGTGCCAGCAGCCAGGATGGACAGGTGTGGAGTGGCTACACCTTC. V and J are TRBV4-2 and TRBJ1-2; 7 positions match TRBD1. CDR1 and CDR2 from the germline V gene are LGHNA and YNFKEQ. CDR3 length: 15 amino acids. Trimming took 3 bases from V and 7 from J; bases not matched to a gene: 11.

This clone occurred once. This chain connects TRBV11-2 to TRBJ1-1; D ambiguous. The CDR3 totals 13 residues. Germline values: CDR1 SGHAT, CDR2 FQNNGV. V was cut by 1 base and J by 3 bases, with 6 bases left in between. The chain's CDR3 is CASSLAADTEAFF. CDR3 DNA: TGTGCCAGCAGCTTAGCGGCGGACACTGAAGCTTTCTTT.

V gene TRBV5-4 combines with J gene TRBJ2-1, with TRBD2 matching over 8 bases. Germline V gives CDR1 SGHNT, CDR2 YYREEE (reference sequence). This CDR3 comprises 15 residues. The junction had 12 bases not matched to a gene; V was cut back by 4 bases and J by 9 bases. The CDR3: CASSRDSGGPIEQFF. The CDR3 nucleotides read TGTGCCAGCAGCCGGGACTCGGGGGGGCCTATTGAGCAGTTCTTC.

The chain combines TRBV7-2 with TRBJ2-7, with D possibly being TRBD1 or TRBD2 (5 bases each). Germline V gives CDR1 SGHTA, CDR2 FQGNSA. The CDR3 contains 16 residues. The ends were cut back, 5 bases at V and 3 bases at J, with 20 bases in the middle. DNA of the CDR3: TGTGCCAGCAGCACCTCCTATACTAGTGGGGGCTACGAGCAGTACTTC. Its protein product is CASSTSYTSGGYEQYF.

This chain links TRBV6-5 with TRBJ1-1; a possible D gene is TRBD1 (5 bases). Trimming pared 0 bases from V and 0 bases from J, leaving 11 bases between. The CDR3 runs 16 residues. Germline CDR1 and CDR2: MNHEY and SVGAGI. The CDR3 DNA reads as TGTGCCAGCAGTTACTCGCCAGGGCGGATGAACACTGAAGCTTTCTTT. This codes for CASSYSPGRMNTEAFF.

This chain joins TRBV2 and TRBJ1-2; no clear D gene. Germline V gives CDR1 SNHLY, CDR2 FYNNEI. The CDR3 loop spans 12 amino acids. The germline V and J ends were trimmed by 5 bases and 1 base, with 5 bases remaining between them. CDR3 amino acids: CASSTINYGYTF. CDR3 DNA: TGTGCCAGCAGTACCATTAACTATGGCTACACCTTC.

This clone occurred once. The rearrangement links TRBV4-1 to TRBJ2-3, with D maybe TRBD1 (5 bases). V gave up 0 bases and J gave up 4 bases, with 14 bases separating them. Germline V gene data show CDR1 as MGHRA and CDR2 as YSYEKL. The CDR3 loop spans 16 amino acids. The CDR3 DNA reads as TGCGCCAGCAGCCAAGATAAGTCAGGGCCTTCAGATACGCAGTATTTT. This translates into CASSQDKSGPSDTQYF.

CDR3 sequence: CASSPGPGGGQYF. The DNA for the CDR3 is TGTGCCAGCAGCCCAGGACCAGGGGGCGGGCAGTACTTC. J is TRBJ2-7 and V is TRBV6-5; TRBD1 agrees at 8 bases. Germline CDR1 MNHEY, CDR2 SVGAGI. CDR3 length: 13 amino acids. V trimming: 6 bases; J trimming: 9 bases; junction bases outside the gene matches: 10.

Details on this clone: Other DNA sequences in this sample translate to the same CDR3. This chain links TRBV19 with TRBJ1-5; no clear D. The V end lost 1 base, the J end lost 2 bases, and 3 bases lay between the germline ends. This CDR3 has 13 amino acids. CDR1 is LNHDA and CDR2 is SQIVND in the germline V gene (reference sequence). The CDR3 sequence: CASSIGRNQPQHF. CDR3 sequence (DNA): TGTGCCAGTAGTATAGGTCGCAATCAGCCCCAGCATTTT.

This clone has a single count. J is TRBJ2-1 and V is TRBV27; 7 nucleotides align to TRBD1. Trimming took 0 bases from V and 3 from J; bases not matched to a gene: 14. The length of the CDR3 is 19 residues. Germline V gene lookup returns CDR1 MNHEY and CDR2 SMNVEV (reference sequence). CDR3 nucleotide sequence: TGTGCCAGCAGTTTATCCCCCACCTTACGGGGACAGTACTACAATGAGCAGTTCTTC. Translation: CASSLSPTLRGQYYNEQFF.

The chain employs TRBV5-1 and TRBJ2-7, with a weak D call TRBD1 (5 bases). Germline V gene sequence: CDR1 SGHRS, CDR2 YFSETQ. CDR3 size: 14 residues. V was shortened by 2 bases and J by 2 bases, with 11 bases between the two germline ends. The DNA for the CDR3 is TGCGCCAGCAGCTTAAACAGGCGAACCTACGAGCAGTACTTC. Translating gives CASSLNRRTYEQYF.

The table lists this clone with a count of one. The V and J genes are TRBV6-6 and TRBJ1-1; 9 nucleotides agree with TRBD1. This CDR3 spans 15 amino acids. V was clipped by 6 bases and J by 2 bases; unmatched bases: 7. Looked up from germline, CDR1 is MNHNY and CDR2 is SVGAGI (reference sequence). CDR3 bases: TGTGCCAGCAGCCGGGGACAGGGACGTAACACTGAAGCTTTCTTT. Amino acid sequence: CASSRGQGRNTEAFF.

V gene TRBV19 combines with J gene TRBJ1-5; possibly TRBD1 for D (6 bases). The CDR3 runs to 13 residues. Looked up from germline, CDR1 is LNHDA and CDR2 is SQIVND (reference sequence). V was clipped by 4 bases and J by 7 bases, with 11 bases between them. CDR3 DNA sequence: TGTGCCAGTAGTACAGGGGTTGGACAGCCCCAGCATTTT. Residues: CASSTGVGQPQHF.

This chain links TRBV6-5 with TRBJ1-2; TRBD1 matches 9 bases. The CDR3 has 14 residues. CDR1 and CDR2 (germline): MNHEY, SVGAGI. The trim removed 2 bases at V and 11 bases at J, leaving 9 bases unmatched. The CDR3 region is CASSYILQGAPYTF. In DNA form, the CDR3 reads TGTGCCAGCAGTTACATCTTACAGGGGGCCCCTTACACCTTC.

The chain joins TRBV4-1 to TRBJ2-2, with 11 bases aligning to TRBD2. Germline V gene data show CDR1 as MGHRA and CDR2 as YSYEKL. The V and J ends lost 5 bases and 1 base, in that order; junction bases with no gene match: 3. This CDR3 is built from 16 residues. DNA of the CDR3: TGCGCCAGCAGCAAAGGACTAGCGGGGAACACCGGGGAGCTGTTTTTT. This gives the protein CASSKGLAGNTGELFF.

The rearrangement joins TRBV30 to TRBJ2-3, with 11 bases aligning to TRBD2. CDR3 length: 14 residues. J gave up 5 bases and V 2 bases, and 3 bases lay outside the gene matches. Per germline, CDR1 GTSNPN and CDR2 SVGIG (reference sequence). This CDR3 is CAWSTSGGVDTQYF. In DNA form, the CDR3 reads TGTGCCTGGAGTACTAGCGGGGGAGTAGATACGCAGTATTTT. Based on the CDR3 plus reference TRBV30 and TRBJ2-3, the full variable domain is SQTIHQWPATLVQPVGSPLSLECTVEGTSNPNLYWYRQAAGRGLQLLFYSVGIGQISSEVPQNLSASRPQDRQFILSSKKLLLSDSGFYLCAWSTSGGVDTQYFGPGTRLTVL.

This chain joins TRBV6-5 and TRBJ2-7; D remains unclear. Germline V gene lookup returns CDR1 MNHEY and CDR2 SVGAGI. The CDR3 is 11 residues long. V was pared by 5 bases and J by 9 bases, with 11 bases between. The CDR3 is CASSLGFGQYF. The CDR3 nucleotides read TGTGCCAGCAGTCTCGGGTTCGGGCAGTACTTC.

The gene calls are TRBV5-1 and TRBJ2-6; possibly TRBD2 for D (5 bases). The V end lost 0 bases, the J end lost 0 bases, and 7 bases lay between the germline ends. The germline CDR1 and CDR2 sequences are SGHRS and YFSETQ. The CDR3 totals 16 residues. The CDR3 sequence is CASSLGGPSGANVLTF. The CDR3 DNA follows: TGCGCCAGCAGCTTGGGCGGGCCCTCTGGGGCCAACGTCCTGACTTTC. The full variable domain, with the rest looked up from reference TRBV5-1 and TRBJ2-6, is KAGVTQTPRYLIKTRGQQVTLSCSPISGHRSVSWYQQTPGQGLQFLFEYFSETQRNKGNFPGRFSGRQFSNSRSEMNVSTLELGDSALYLCASSLGGPSGANVLTFGAGSRLTVL.